This T cell receptor beta chain was captured in a study of T-cell reconstitution after alpha-beta-depleted transplantation in children. Study-wide results and caveats: Most T-cell counts and diversity one year after the transplant came from T cells that were newly produced.

A note on this clonotype: Its antigen is undetermined.

Library preparation (for TCRbeta) was performed with unique molecular identifiers. A single record per CDR3 protein comes from TCRdb applying MiXCR to the PCR reads. The sample contains a few hundred thousand distinct CDR3 sequences, more than 20% of which appear only once. This TCR derives from a boy under three years old with Wiskott-Aldrich syndrome, due to receive a stem cell transplant. Sequences were derived from PBMCs, sampled before TCRalphabeta/CD19-depleted stem cell transplant.

CDR3 region: CASSFPTGSSTDTQYF. CDR3 bases: TGTGCCAGCAGCTTCCCGACGGGATCTAGCACAGATACGCAGTATTTT. The J gene is TRBJ2-3, the V gene TRBV11-3; D possibly corresponds to TRBD2 (5 bases). Germline V lookup: CDR1 SGHNT, CDR2 YENEEA. The V gene lost 3 bases and the J gene lost 0 bases, with 13 bases spanning the gap. This CDR3 has 16 residues.